This entry lists 22 T cell receptor beta chains sequenced from one sample in a study of T-cell memory formation after mild COVID-19. TCRdb reprocessed the 5' RACE reads with MiXCR, giving one entry per CDR3 protein. This sample yields around 250,000 distinct CDR3 sequences, of which about a sixth are seen a single time; 22% belongs to the top ten. The sample consisted of PBMCs or a T cell subset sorted from them (not recorded which). The origin of the receptors is a man younger than 35 who had mild COVID-19 (a few samples of this study predate the infection). Cell type and time point are not known.

This clonotype was seen a few times. The V gene is TRBV12-3 or TRBV12-4, the J gene TRBJ1-5; D uncertain. This CDR3 has 12 residues. Trimming shortened V by 7 bases and J by 9 bases, and 13 bases separated the two germline ends. CDR3 nucleotides: TGTGCCAGCACCCCAGACGTCGGGCCCCAGCATTTT. Translating gives CASTPDVGPQHF.

This clonotype was counted many times. The chain couples TRBV5-1 to TRBJ2-6; TRBD1 is a possible D gene (5 bases). Trimming shortened V by 6 bases and J by 0 bases, and 10 bases separated the two germline ends. The length of the CDR3 is 15 residues. CDR1 is SGHRS and CDR2 is YFSETQ in the germline V gene. The CDR3 spells CASTAGPSGANVLTF. DNA of the CDR3: TGCGCCAGCACCGCAGGGCCCTCTGGGGCCAACGTCCTGACTTTC.

This clonotype was picked up a small number of times. The rearrangement joins TRBV7-3 to TRBJ1-1; maybe TRBD1 (5 bases). CDR1 is SGHTA, CDR2 FQGTGA, per germline. This CDR3 contains 14 residues. V dropped 2 bases and J dropped 4 bases, with 11 bases sitting between them. The CDR3, as DNA: TGTGCCAGCAGCTTAGAACCTGGGGCCACTGAAGCTTTCTTT. Protein product: CASSLEPGATEAFF.

The table lists this clonotype with a few counts. The rearrangement joins TRBV6-5 to TRBJ2-3, with 9 bases fitting TRBD1. This CDR3 has 14 residues. CDR1 is MNHEY and CDR2 is SVGAGI in the germline V gene. The J segment lost 6 bases and the V segment lost 6 bases, leaving 7 bases of the junction unmatched. The CDR3 nucleotides are TGTGCCAGCAGAGGGACAGGGAGTGGGGATACGCAGTATTTT. Protein: CASRGTGSGDTQYF.

This rearrangement joins TRBV6-2 or TRBV6-3 to TRBJ1-5; TRBD1 aligns across 10 bases. J lost 2 bases, V lost 6 bases, and 7 bases had no gene match. Per germline, CDR1 MNHEY and CDR2 SVGEGT. This CDR3 has 16 amino acids. In DNA form, the CDR3 reads TGTGCCAGCAGCTACATTGGGACAGGGGGCAATCAGCCCCAGCATTTT. Residues: CASSYIGTGGNQPQHF.

Only a few counts were recorded for this clonotype. The V gene is TRBV6-6, the J gene TRBJ2-4; 14 bases are shared with TRBD2. The CDR3 covers 18 residues. CDR1 is MNHNY, CDR2 SVGAGI, per germline (reference sequence). V gave up 4 bases and J gave up 0 bases; unmatched junction bases: 5. The CDR3: CASSLTSGGGLAKNIQYF. CDR3 DNA sequence: TGTGCCAGCAGTTTGACTAGCGGGGGGGGCCTAGCCAAAAACATTCAGTACTTC.

This clonotype has only a few counts. This chain joins TRBV4-1 and TRBJ1-2; TRBD1 matches 7 bases. Germline CDR1 MGHRA, CDR2 YSYEKL. V dropped 0 bases and J dropped 3; count of bases not matched to a gene: 4. The CDR3 runs 15 residues. The CDR3, as DNA: TGCGCCAGCAGCCAAGACGGACAGGAGTACTATGGCTACACCTTC. Translation: CASSQDGQEYYGYTF.

This CDR3 is CASSLVGVNTEAFF. The CDR3 DNA reads TGTGCCAGCAGCTTAGTTGGTGTGAACACTGAAGCTTTCTTT. The rearrangement uses TRBV11-2 and TRBJ1-1; unclear D gene. V lost 1 base, J lost 0 bases, and 6 bases lay in between. CDR3 length: 14 residues. Germline CDR1 reads SGHAT; CDR2 reads FQNNGV.

The chain couples TRBV24-1 to TRBJ2-2; D possibly corresponds to TRBD1 (6 bases). Trimming shortened V by 5 bases and J by 3 bases, and 21 bases separated the two germline ends. Germline V gene sequence: CDR1 KGHDR, CDR2 SFDVKD. The CDR3 covers 18 residues. CDR3 DNA sequence: TGTGCCACCAGTGGCCTGGGCGAGGCAGGGGTGTACACCGGGGAGCTGTTTTTT. Translation: CATSGLGEAGVYTGELFF.

The rearrangement uses TRBV6-2 or TRBV6-3 and TRBJ1-1; a weak D match, TRBD1 (6 bases). Germline CDR1 and CDR2: MNHEY and SVGEGT. The V end was cut by 6 bases, the J end by 1 base, with 18 bases between. The CDR3 is 16 amino acids. CDR3 nucleotides: TGTGCCAGCAGCGTCGGACAGCCGGGATGGAACACTGAAGCTTTCTTT. It specifies CASSVGQPGWNTEAFF.

The rearrangement uses TRBV6-6 and TRBJ2-7; no definite D call. The V end lost 6 bases, the J end lost 1 base, and 10 bases lay between the germline ends. The CDR3 is 13 amino acids. The germline CDR1 and CDR2 sequences are MNHNY and SVGAGI (reference sequence). As DNA, the CDR3 is TGTGCCAGCAGCCGAGGAGTATCCTACGAGCAGTACGTC. Translation gives CASSRGVSYEQYV.

This clonotype occurred a few times. The rearrangement links TRBV5-6 to TRBJ2-4; 10 bases map to TRBD1. The CDR3 covers 13 residues. J lost 7 bases, V lost 7 bases, and 5 bases had no gene match. Germline lookup yields CDR1 SGHDT and CDR2 YYEEEE. The CDR3 nucleotides are TGTGCCAGCTTCCGGACAGGGGGGAACATTCAGTACTTC. This translates into CASFRTGGNIQYF. Drawing the rest from reference TRBV5-6 and TRBJ2-4, the complete variable domain is DAGVTQSPTHLIKTRGQQVTLRCSPKSGHDTVSWYQQALGQGPQFIFQYYEEEERQRGNFPDRFSGHQFPNYSSELNVNALLLGDSALYLCASFRTGGNIQYFGAGTRLSVL.

The CDR3 protein is CASSYSRRGRVNTEAFF. CDR3 nucleotides: TGTGCCAGCAGTTACTCGAGAAGGGGAAGGGTGAACACTGAAGCTTTCTTT. V is TRBV6-2 or TRBV6-3 and J is TRBJ1-1; tentatively, D is TRBD1 (5 bases). Germline assignment: CDR1 MNHEY and CDR2 SVGEGT. This CDR3 contains 17 residues. Trimming pared 0 bases from V and 0 bases from J, leaving 14 bases between.

This clonotype was observed at least ten times. The chain joins TRBV7-9 to TRBJ2-3, with TRBD2 as a possible D gene (5 bases). CDR3 length: 14 residues. The V gene lost 3 bases and the J gene lost 2 bases, with 9 bases spanning the gap. The V gene's germline CDR1 is SEHNR and CDR2 FQNEAQ (reference sequence). The CDR3 DNA sequence: TGTGCCAGCAGCTTCCGGGGAAACACAGATACGCAGTATTTT. Translated, it gives CASSFRGNTDTQYF.

This chain links TRBV6-6 with TRBJ1-1, with D possibly being TRBD1 (6 bases). The CDR3 totals 14 residues. Trimming stripped 0 bases from V and 8 bases from J, with 13 bases between. CDR1 is MNHNY and CDR2 is SVGAGI in the germline V gene (reference sequence). The CDR3 DNA follows: TGTGCCAGCAGTTACTCCGGGGGCAGAATAGAAGCTTTCTTT. Translated, it gives CASSYSGGRIEAFF.

The J gene is TRBJ1-1, the V gene TRBV6-5, with D perhaps TRBD1 (6 bases). The CDR3 contains 14 residues. Germline V gene sequence: CDR1 MNHEY, CDR2 SVGAGI. The V gene lost 5 bases and the J gene lost 0 bases, with 10 bases spanning the gap. CDR3 DNA: TGTGCCAGCAGTGAAACAGGGCTGAACACTGAAGCTTTCTTT. It yields the protein CASSETGLNTEAFF.

In this sample, this clonotype turned up a few times. Here the CDR3 reads CASTRKGSYEQYF. The CDR3 region has the DNA TGTGCCAGCACCCGGAAGGGTTCCTACGAGCAGTACTTC. V is TRBV3-1 and J is TRBJ2-7; D gene unclear. There are 13 residues in the CDR3. The ends were cut back, 7 bases at V and 1 base at J, with 11 bases in the middle. Germline V gives CDR1 LGHDT, CDR2 YNNKEL (reference sequence).

This clonotype was observed a few times. The chain combines TRBV29-1 with TRBJ2-5; D is perhaps TRBD1 (6 bases). The CDR3 covers 15 residues. With 0 bases removed from V and 7 bases from J, the gap between germline ends came to 18 bases. In germline, CDR1 is SQVTM, CDR2 ANQGSEA. For the CDR3, the DNA is TGCAGCGTTGAAGAGGGCTGGCAGGGGACCGGGACCCAGTACTTC. Protein: CSVEEGWQGTGTQYF.

This clonotype was counted between two and nine times. The gene calls are TRBV15 and TRBJ2-5; D ambiguous. Germline values: CDR1 LNHNV, CDR2 YYDKDF (reference sequence). Trimming took off 2 bases at V and 0 bases at J, with 4 bases between the two ends. CDR3 length: 13 residues. CDR3 residues: CATSRFNQETQYF. The CDR3 region has the DNA TGTGCCACCAGCAGATTCAACCAAGAGACCCAGTACTTC.

This clonotype appeared a few times. The rearrangement uses TRBV4-2 and TRBJ2-4; 8 positions match TRBD1. The CDR3 totals 14 residues. J lost 9 bases, V lost 4 bases, and 8 bases had no gene match. Germline V gene data show CDR1 as LGHNA and CDR2 as YNFKEQ. CDR3 coding DNA: TGTGCCAGCAGCCCGACAGGGGCGTCTGGCATTCAGTACTTC. This encodes CASSPTGASGIQYF.

The chain is built from TRBV9 and TRBJ1-1; no firm D call. This CDR3 is built from 13 residues. The ends were cut back, 5 bases at V and 2 bases at J, with 10 bases in the middle. Germline CDR1 SGDLS, CDR2 YYNGEE. Written as DNA, the CDR3 is TGTGCCAGCAGAGACCTCGCAAACACTGAAGCTTTCTTT. Translation gives CASRDLANTEAFF.

This clonotype was observed a few times. The chain couples TRBV6-5 to TRBJ1-5, with a possible D match to TRBD1 (5 bases). This CDR3 is built from 15 residues. With 0 bases removed from V and 7 bases from J, the gap between germline ends came to 13 bases. CDR1 MNHEY and CDR2 SVGAGI come from the germline V gene. Written as DNA, the CDR3 is TGTGCCAGCAGTTACTCGAGAAGGGGTGGACAGCCCCAGCATTTT. It codes for CASSYSRRGGQPQHF.